These 19 T cell receptor beta chains share one sample of origin, sequenced in a study of T cell repertoires in cytomegalovirus infection. TCRdb reprocessed the reads with MiXCR, giving one entry per CDR3 protein. The table includes fewer than 1,000,000 distinct CDR3 sequences, 30% to 40% detected once. Their cognate antigens are unknown. This material consisted of cultured CD8+ T cells from PBMCs, taken from culture after CMV antigen stimulation. The receptors derive from a human donor in good health (CMV status not recorded). Some clones in this sample may be carry-over from other donors' samples.

The chain uses TRBV27 and TRBJ1-6; D remains unclear. Deletions cut 8 bases from V and 6 bases from J, with 14 bases between. Germline V gives CDR1 MNHEY, CDR2 SMNVEV (reference sequence). CDR3 size: 14 residues. The CDR3 region has the DNA TGTGCCAGCGGTCCAGTGAGACTTAATTCACCCCTCCACTTT. Protein sequence: CASGPVRLNSPLHF.

The chain employs TRBV6-5 and TRBJ2-3, with 11 bases lining up with TRBD1. This CDR3 is built from 16 residues. Germline loops: CDR1 MNHEY, CDR2 SVGAGI. Unmatched junction bases numbered 4, after V lost 3 bases and J lost 2 bases. CDR3 loop: CASSYGQGAPTDTQYF. In nucleotides, the CDR3 is TGTGCCAGCAGTTATGGACAGGGGGCGCCCACAGATACGCAGTATTTT.

This clonotype has just a few counts. The chain employs TRBV6-5 and TRBJ2-1; the D is unclear. CDR3 length: 16 residues. V was shortened by 6 bases and J by 4 bases, with 19 bases between the two germline ends. Germline CDR1 reads MNHEY; CDR2 reads SVGAGI. DNA for the CDR3: TGTGCCAGCAGCTCCTCCCTGGCACCCGCTTACAATGAGCAGTTCTTC. Its protein is CASSSSLAPAYNEQFF.

This clonotype occurred many times. This chain connects TRBV7-9 to TRBJ1-1; a weak D match, TRBD1 (6 bases). The ends were cut back, 5 bases at V and 0 bases at J, with 13 bases in the middle. This CDR3 has 15 amino acids. Looked up from germline, CDR1 is SEHNR and CDR2 is FQNEAQ (reference sequence). The DNA for the CDR3 is TGTGCCAGCAGCACCTTCCGGGACATGAACACTGAAGCTTTCTTT. Its translation: CASSTFRDMNTEAFF.

The rearrangement uses TRBV11-3 and TRBJ2-3; 7 nucleotides agree with TRBD2. Germline V gene data show CDR1 as SGHNT and CDR2 as YENEEA. The CDR3 length is 18 residues. Unmatched junction bases numbered 16, after V lost 5 bases and J lost 2 bases. Written as DNA, the CDR3 is TGTGCCAGCAGCCTTAGTACCCCCCTAGCGGCTTTCACAGATACGCAGTATTTT. This encodes CASSLSTPLAAFTDTQYF.

The chain has TRBV6-6 and TRBJ2-1, with D perhaps matching TRBD2 (6 bases). This CDR3 is built from 12 residues. Germline V lookup: CDR1 MNHNY, CDR2 SVGAGI (reference sequence). With 2 bases removed from V and 8 bases from J, the gap between germline ends came to 7 bases. The CDR3 sequence: CASSYPSDEQFF. The CDR3 DNA follows: TGTGCCAGCAGTTACCCTAGCGATGAGCAGTTCTTC.

The rearrangement links TRBV5-4 to TRBJ2-1; D gene unclear. Germline V CDR1 and CDR2: SGHNT, YYREEE (reference sequence). The CDR3 consists of 12 residues. Trimming stripped 10 bases from V and 5 bases from J, with 13 bases between. CDR3 nucleotide sequence: TGTGCCTCACTAAGTAGGGACAATGAGCAGTTCTTC. Amino acid sequence: CASLSRDNEQFF. The entire variable domain, with the rest obtained from reference TRBV5-4 and TRBJ2-1, is as follows: ETGVTQSPTHLIKTRGQQVTLRCSSQSGHNTVSWYQQALGQGPQFIFQYYREEENGRGNFPPRFSGLQFPNYSSELNVNALELDDSALYLCASLSRDNEQFFGPGTRLTVL.

The J gene is TRBJ2-2, the V gene TRBV25-1; 10 bases are a match to TRBD1. Germline V gene lookup returns CDR1 MGHDK and CDR2 SYGVNS. This CDR3 is built from 16 residues. The V gene end was trimmed by 8 bases and the J gene end by 6 bases; junction bases not matched to a gene: 12. This CDR3 is CASERQDRGGPGELFF. CDR3 bases: TGTGCCAGCGAACGGCAGGACAGGGGGGGCCCCGGGGAGCTGTTTTTT.

J is TRBJ2-1 and V is TRBV20-1; 8 positions agree with TRBD2. Germline lookup yields CDR1 DFQATT and CDR2 SNEGSKA (reference sequence). After removal of 6 bases from V and 3 bases from J, the junction contained 16 bases not matched to a gene. The CDR3 length is 17 residues. Here the CDR3 reads CSAGLATPPAIYNEQFF. The CDR3 bases are TGCAGTGCCGGACTAGCTACTCCACCCGCGATCTACAATGAGCAGTTCTTC.

The chain carries TRBV11-2 and TRBJ2-7; no clear D gene. Trimming shortened V by 2 bases and J by 2 bases, and 13 bases separated the two germline ends. In germline, CDR1 is SGHAT, CDR2 FQNNGV. CDR3 size: 15 residues. CDR3 amino acids: CASSLRTEPPYEQYF. The CDR3 DNA sequence: TGTGCCAGCAGCTTAAGGACGGAACCTCCCTACGAGCAGTACTTC.

The chain recombines TRBV6-2 or TRBV6-3 with TRBJ2-1; 12 positions match TRBD1. After removal of 0 bases from V and 6 bases from J, the junction contained 3 bases not matched to a gene. CDR3 length: 16 amino acids. Germline lookup yields CDR1 MNHEY and CDR2 SVGEGT. CDR3 nucleotides: TGTGCCAGCAGTTACTCCCGGGACAGGGGGCTCAATGAGCAGTTCTTC. Its protein product is CASSYSRDRGLNEQFF.

The rearrangement links TRBV27 to TRBJ2-1; D perhaps matches TRBD2 (7 bases). The CDR3 runs to 16 residues. Germline assignment: CDR1 MNHEY and CDR2 SMNVEV (reference sequence). The germline V and J ends were trimmed by 4 bases and 8 bases, with 21 bases remaining between them. CDR3 sequence reads: CASSWGGGPGEDEQFF. CDR3 nucleotides: TGTGCCAGCAGTTGGGGGGGGGGGCCTGGCGAGGATGAGCAGTTCTTC.

This chain joins TRBV5-6 and TRBJ1-1; tentative D call: TRBD1 (6 bases). The CDR3 extends over 13 amino acids. The V and J ends lost 3 bases and 7 bases respectively, with 13 bases between them. Germline CDR1 and CDR2: SGHDT and YYEEEE. CDR3 sequence: CASSSWTADEAFF. CDR3 DNA: TGTGCCAGCAGCTCCTGGACAGCTGATGAAGCTTTCTTT.

The rearrangement links TRBV27 to TRBJ2-5; 8 nucleotides line up with TRBD1. Germline lookup yields CDR1 MNHEY and CDR2 SMNVEV (reference sequence). The CDR3 is 15 amino acids. V trimming: 3 bases; J trimming: 3 bases; junction bases outside the gene matches: 6. CDR3 DNA sequence: TGTGCCAGCAGTTTCGGACAGGGAATGGAAGAGACCCAGTACTTC. It encodes CASSFGQGMEETQYF.

The sample holds a few counts of this clonotype. The rearrangement uses TRBV6-5 and TRBJ2-5; possibly TRBD2 for D (6 bases). This CDR3 has 11 amino acids. Germline CDR1 is MNHEY and CDR2 is SVGAGI. V dropped 11 bases and J dropped 3 bases, with 10 bases sitting between them. CDR3 DNA: TGTGCCTCACGGGGGAAAGAGACCCAGTACTTC. This codes for CASRGKETQYF.

This clonotype appeared many times. The chain couples TRBV7-2 to TRBJ1-5; unclear D gene. The CDR3 runs 15 residues. V was trimmed by 1 base and J by 5 bases, leaving 12 bases between them. Germline assignment: CDR1 SGHTA and CDR2 FQGNSA. The CDR3 reads CASSLEGRRDQPQHF. Here the CDR3 DNA reads TGTGCCAGCAGCTTAGAAGGGAGGAGGGATCAGCCCCAGCATTTT. The complete variable domain, with remaining parts taken from reference TRBV7-2 and TRBJ1-5, reads GAGVSQSPSNKVTEKGKDVELRCDPISGHTALYWYRQSLGQGLEFLIYFQGNSAPDKSGLPSDRFSAERTGGSVSTLTIQRTQQEDSAVYLCASSLEGRRDQPQHFGDGTRLSIL.

J is TRBJ2-3 and V is TRBV7-3; possibly TRBD1 for D (6 bases). The CDR3 loop spans 17 amino acids. V gave up 0 bases and J gave up 0 bases, with 13 bases separating them. Germline V gives CDR1 SGHTA, CDR2 FQGTGA. In nucleotides, the CDR3 is TGTGCCAGCAGCTTAACGGGGCCAGGGGCTAGCACAGATACGCAGTATTTT. It codes for CASSLTGPGASTDTQYF.

V is TRBV3-1 and J is TRBJ2-5; possible D gene TRBD2, 5 bases. The length of the CDR3 is 16 residues. V was trimmed by 2 bases and J by 3 bases, leaving 16 bases between them. The germline gives CDR1 LGHDT, CDR2 YNNKEL (reference sequence). CDR3: CASSQNGGLVEETQYF. The DNA for the CDR3 is TGTGCCAGCAGCCAAAATGGAGGCTTGGTTGAAGAGACCCAGTACTTC.

The CDR3 sequence: CSSLRGGELFF. CDR3 in DNA: TGCAGTTCCCTCAGGGGCGGGGAGCTGTTTTTT. The rearrangement joins TRBV20-1 to TRBJ2-2, with D maybe TRBD1 (6 bases). V was pared by 8 bases and J by 7 bases, with 11 bases between. The V gene's germline CDR1 is DFQATT and CDR2 SNEGSKA (reference sequence). This CDR3 has 11 residues.